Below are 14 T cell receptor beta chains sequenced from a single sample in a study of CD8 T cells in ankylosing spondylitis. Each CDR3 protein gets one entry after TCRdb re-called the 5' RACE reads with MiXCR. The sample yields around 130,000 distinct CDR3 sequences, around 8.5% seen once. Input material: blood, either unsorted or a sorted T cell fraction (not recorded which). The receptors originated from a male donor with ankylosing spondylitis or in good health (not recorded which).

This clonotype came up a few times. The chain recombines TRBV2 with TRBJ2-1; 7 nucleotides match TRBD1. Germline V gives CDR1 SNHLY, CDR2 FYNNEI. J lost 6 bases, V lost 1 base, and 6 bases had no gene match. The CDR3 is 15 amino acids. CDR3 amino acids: CASSEERGRSNEQFF. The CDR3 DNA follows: TGTGCCAGCAGTGAAGAAAGGGGGCGCTCCAATGAGCAGTTCTTC.

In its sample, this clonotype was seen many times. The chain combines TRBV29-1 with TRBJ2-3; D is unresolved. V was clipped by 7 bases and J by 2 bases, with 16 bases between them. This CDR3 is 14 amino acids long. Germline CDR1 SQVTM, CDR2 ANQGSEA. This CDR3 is CSAVGAGYTDTQYF. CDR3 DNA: TGCAGCGCTGTTGGAGCCGGGTACACAGATACGCAGTATTTT.

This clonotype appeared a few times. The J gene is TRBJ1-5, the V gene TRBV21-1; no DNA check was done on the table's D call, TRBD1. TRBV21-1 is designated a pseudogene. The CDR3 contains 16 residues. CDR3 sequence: CASSKQGVGSCQPQHF. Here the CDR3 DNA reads TGTGCCAGCAGCAAACAGGGGGTTGGTTCGTGTCAGCCCCAGCATTTT.

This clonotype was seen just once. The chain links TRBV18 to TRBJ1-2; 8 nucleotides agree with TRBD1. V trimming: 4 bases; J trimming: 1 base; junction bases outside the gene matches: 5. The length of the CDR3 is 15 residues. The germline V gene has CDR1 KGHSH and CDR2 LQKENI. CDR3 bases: TGTGCCAGCTCACAGTCAGGACAGGGTAACTATGGCTACACCTTC. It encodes CASSQSGQGNYGYTF.

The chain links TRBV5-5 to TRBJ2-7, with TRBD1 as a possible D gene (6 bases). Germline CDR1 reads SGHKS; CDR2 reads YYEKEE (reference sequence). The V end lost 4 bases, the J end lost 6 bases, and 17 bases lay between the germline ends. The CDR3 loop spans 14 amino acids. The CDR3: CASSGVVADSEQYF. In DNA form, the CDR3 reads TGTGCCAGCAGCGGGGTGGTTGCGGACAGCGAGCAGTACTTC.

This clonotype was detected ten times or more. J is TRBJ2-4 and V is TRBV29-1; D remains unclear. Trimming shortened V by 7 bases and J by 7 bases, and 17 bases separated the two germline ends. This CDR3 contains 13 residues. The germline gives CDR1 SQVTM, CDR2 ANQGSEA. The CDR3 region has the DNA TGCAGCGCGGTGGGTGGTGATTGGAACATTCAGTACTTC. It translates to CSAVGGDWNIQYF.

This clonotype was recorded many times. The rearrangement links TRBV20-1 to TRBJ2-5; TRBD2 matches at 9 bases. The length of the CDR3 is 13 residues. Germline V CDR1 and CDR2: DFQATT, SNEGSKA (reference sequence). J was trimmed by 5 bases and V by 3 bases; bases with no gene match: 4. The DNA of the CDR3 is TGCAGTGCTAGCGCGGGAGGGCCTGAGACCCAGTACTTC. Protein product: CSASAGGPETQYF.

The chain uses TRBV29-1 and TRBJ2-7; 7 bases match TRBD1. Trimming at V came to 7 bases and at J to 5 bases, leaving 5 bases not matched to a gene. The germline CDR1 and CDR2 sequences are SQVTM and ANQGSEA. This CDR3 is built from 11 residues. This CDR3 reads CSADRDHEQYF. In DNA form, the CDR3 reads TGCAGCGCCGACAGGGACCACGAGCAGTACTTC.

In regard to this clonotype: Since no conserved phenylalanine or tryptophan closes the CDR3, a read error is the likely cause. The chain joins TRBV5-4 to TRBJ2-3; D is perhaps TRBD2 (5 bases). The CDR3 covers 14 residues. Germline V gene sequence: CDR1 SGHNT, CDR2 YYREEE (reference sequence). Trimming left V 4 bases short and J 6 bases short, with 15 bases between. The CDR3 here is CASSLGLFGDTQYL. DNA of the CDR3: TGTGCCAGCAGCCTTGGACTTTTCGGGGATACGCAGTATTTG.

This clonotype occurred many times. CDR3: CASSPEPGHGLDEQYF. As DNA, the CDR3 is TGTGCCAGCTCACCAGAACCGGGACATGGACTGGACGAGCAGTACTTC. This rearrangement joins TRBV18 to TRBJ2-7, with D maybe TRBD1 (6 bases). Deletions cut 2 bases from V and 5 bases from J, with 19 bases between. Germline V lookup: CDR1 KGHSH, CDR2 LQKENI. CDR3 size: 16 residues.

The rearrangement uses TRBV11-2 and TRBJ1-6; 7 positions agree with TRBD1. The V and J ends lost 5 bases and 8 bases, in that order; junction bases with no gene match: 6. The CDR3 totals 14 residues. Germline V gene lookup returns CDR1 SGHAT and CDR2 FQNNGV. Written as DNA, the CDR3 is TGTGCCAGCAGCCCAACAGGGGTACATTCACCCCTCCACTTT. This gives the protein CASSPTGVHSPLHF. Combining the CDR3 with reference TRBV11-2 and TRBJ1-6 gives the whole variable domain EAGVAQSPRYKIIEKRQSVAFWCNPISGHATLYWYQQILGQGPKLLIQFQNNGVVDDSQLPKDRFSAERLKGVDSTLKIQPAKLEDSAVYLCASSPTGVHSPLHFGNGTRLTVT.

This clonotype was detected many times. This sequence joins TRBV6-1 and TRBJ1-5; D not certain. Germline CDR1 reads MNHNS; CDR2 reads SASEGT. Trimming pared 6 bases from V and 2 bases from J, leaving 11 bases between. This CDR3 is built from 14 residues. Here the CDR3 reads CASRPTRGNQPQHF. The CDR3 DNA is TGTGCCAGCAGGCCAACGAGGGGCAATCAGCCCCAGCATTTT.

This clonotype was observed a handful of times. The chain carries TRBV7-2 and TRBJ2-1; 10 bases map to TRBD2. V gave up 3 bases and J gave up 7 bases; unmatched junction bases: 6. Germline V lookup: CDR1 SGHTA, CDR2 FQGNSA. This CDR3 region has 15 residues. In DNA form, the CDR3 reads TGTGCCAGCAGCTTTGCTAGCGGGAGTAGGAATGAGCAGTTCTTC. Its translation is CASSFASGSRNEQFF.

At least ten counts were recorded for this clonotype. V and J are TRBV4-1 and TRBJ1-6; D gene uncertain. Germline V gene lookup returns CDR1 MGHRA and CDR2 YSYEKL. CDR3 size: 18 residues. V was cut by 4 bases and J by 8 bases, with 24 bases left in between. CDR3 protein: CASSPQSLFLRPHSPLHF. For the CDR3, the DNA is TGCGCCAGCAGCCCACAGAGTCTATTCCTCCGACCCCATTCACCCCTCCACTTT.